The 23 T cell receptor beta chains given below trace back to one sample, sequenced in a study of cytotoxic CD8 clonotypes in ibrutinib-treated CLL. TCRdb's table, derived via immunoSEQ multiplex PCR, lists solely in-frame clones and lacks some. The table records tens of thousands of clones, roughly 80% of them present only once. The sample consisted of PBMCs, taken after 24 months of ibrutinib treatment. All receptors derive from a human donor with chronic lymphocytic leukemia.

The rearrangement links TRBV6-5 to TRBJ2-5; the D gene is possibly TRBD1 (5 bases). This CDR3 has 12 residues. Germline V gene lookup returns CDR1 MNHEY and CDR2 SVGAGI. Trimming pared 6 bases from V and 5 bases from J, leaving 10 bases between. The CDR3: CASSYRGETQYF. The CDR3 DNA reads TGTGCCAGCAGCTATAGGGGTGAGACCCAGTACTTC.

The chain combines TRBV5-6 with TRBJ1-1; 7 bases match TRBD1. V gave up 7 bases and J gave up 3 bases; unmatched junction bases: 15. Germline V CDR1 and CDR2: SGHDT, YYEEEE. The CDR3 runs to 16 residues. CDR3 DNA: TGTGCCAGCCGCCGGACAGGAAGGTCGGGTGACACTGAAGCTTTCTTT. The encoded protein is CASRRTGRSGDTEAFF.

J is TRBJ2-1 and V is TRBV19; 9 bases line up with TRBD2. The trim removed 7 bases at V and 4 bases at J, leaving 2 bases unmatched. Germline V CDR1 and CDR2: LNHDA, SQIVND (reference sequence). The CDR3 contains 13 residues. Written as DNA, the CDR3 is TGTGCCAGTACTAGCGGGATTTACAATGAGCAGTTCTTC. This encodes CASTSGIYNEQFF.

The rearrangement links TRBV10-3 to TRBJ2-7, with a weak D call TRBD1 (6 bases). CDR1 is ENHRY, CDR2 SYGVKD, per germline. This CDR3 spans 13 amino acids. The V end was cut by 8 bases, the J end by 0 bases, with 11 bases between. CDR3: CAISGTPSYEQYF. CDR3 nucleotide sequence: TGTGCCATCTCCGGGACACCCTCCTACGAGCAGTACTTC.

This chain joins TRBV19 and TRBJ2-3; no clear D. The germline V and J ends were trimmed by 1 base and 2 bases, with 7 bases remaining between them. The germline gives CDR1 LNHDA, CDR2 SQIVND (reference sequence). The CDR3 is 14 residues long. The CDR3 spells CASSIGLTTDTQYF. The CDR3 nucleotides are TGTGCCAGTAGTATAGGACTCACCACAGATACGCAGTATTTT. Supplemented by reference TRBV19 and TRBJ2-3, the full variable domain reads DGGITQSPKYLFRKEGQNVTLSCEQNLNHDAMYWYRQDPGQGLRLIYYSQIVNDFQKGDIAEGYSVSREKKESFPLTVTSAQKNPTAFYLCASSIGLTTDTQYFGPGTRLTVL.

The sample holds one count of this clone. V is TRBV6-6 and J is TRBJ2-5; possibly TRBD1 or TRBD2 for D (7 bases each). CDR1 and CDR2 (germline): MNHNY, SVGAGI (reference sequence). Trimming pared 6 bases from V and 3 bases from J, leaving 17 bases between. This CDR3 has 15 residues. The CDR3 loop reads CASRPPGGGKETQYF. The DNA for the CDR3 is TGTGCCAGCAGACCCCCAGGGGGGGGTAAAGAGACCCAGTACTTC.

This clone showed up just a few times. The chain couples TRBV4-2 to TRBJ2-7; 8 nucleotides line up with TRBD1. This CDR3 comprises 16 residues. Germline assignment: CDR1 LGHNA and CDR2 YNFKEQ. After removal of 1 base from V and 0 bases from J, the junction contained 5 bases not matched to a gene. The CDR3 sequence: CASSQVGQGGSYEQYF. The CDR3 DNA follows: TGTGCCAGCAGCCAAGTTGGACAGGGAGGCTCCTACGAGCAGTACTTC.

This clone was observed at least ten times. V is TRBV29-1 and J is TRBJ2-7, with TRBD2 identical over 7 bases. CDR1 is SQVTM, CDR2 ANQGSEA, per germline. The CDR3 has 14 amino acids. Trimming removed 6 bases from V and 2 bases from J; junction bases left unmatched: 10. As DNA, the CDR3 is TGCAGCGTCAACCAGCGGGACCCCCCCTACGAGCAGTACTTC. Translated: CSVNQRDPPYEQYF.

The rearrangement joins TRBV4-1 to TRBJ2-7; D may be TRBD2 (6 bases). The ends were cut back, 3 bases at V and 0 bases at J, with 15 bases in the middle. The CDR3 consists of 16 residues. CDR1 and CDR2 from the germline V gene are MGHRA and YSYEKL. The CDR3 loop reads CASSQAGTSSSYEQYF. CDR3 sequence (DNA): TGCGCCAGCAGCCAGGCCGGGACTTCTAGCTCCTACGAGCAGTACTTC.

The rearrangement uses TRBV7-8 and TRBJ2-5, with TRBD1 matching over 9 bases. The CDR3 contains 15 residues. Germline V gene data show CDR1 as SGHVS and CDR2 as FQNEAQ. V was clipped by 3 bases and J by 4 bases; unmatched bases: 6. The CDR3 DNA reads TGTGCCAGCAGCTTTGGGGGACAGGGACCAGAGACCCAGTACTTC. Amino acids: CASSFGGQGPETQYF.

The chain couples TRBV6-1 to TRBJ2-5, with D unclear. The CDR3 has 11 amino acids. V lost 6 bases and J 7 bases, leaving 9 bases between the germline ends. Germline CDR1 and CDR2: MNHNS and SASEGT. The CDR3 coding sequence is TGTGCCAGCAGACAACTATCGACCCAGTACTTC. Its translation: CASRQLSTQYF.

The chain employs TRBV7-2 and TRBJ2-2, with D perhaps being TRBD1 or TRBD2 (5 bases each). The CDR3 length is 17 residues. V lost 2 bases to trimming and J lost 6 bases, with 19 bases between them. The germline V gene encodes CDR1 SGHTA and CDR2 FQGNSA. The DNA for the CDR3 is TGTGCCAGCAGCTTAAGGGGTTGGTCGGGGTTCCCCGGGGAGCTGTTTTTT. Its translation is CASSLRGWSGFPGELFF.

The chain combines TRBV9 with TRBJ2-7; weak D call: TRBD1 (6 bases). This CDR3 has 14 residues. Looked up from germline, CDR1 is SGDLS and CDR2 is YYNGEE. Trimming cost V 4 bases and J 6 bases, with 17 bases left between them. CDR3 sequence reads: CASSPGTSLSEQYF. CDR3 nucleotides: TGTGCCAGCAGCCCTGGGACAAGCCTCAGCGAGCAGTACTTC.

This chain uses TRBV6-5 with TRBJ2-2, with D unresolved. The germline V gene has CDR1 MNHEY and CDR2 SVGAGI. Trimming left V 0 bases short and J 5 bases short, with 7 bases between. The CDR3 totals 14 residues. CDR3 sequence reads: CASSYSAVTGELFF. CDR3 DNA sequence: TGTGCCAGCAGTTACTCAGCCGTGACCGGGGAGCTGTTTTTT.

This clone was counted between two and nine times. V usage is TRBV27 and J usage is TRBJ2-7; the D is unclear. Germline CDR1 reads MNHEY; CDR2 reads SMNVEV (reference sequence). Trimming pared 3 bases from V and 4 bases from J, leaving 4 bases between. The CDR3 totals 11 residues. CDR3 nucleotide sequence: TGTGCCAGCAGTTTTGGGTACGAGCAGTACTTC. This encodes CASSFGYEQYF.

The rearrangement joins TRBV2 to TRBJ2-3; 11 nucleotides align to TRBD2. The V gene's germline CDR1 is SNHLY and CDR2 FYNNEI. The CDR3 consists of 15 residues. J gave up 1 base and V 4 bases, and 1 base lay outside the gene matches. DNA of the CDR3: TGTGCCAGCAGTGGGACTAGCGGGCGCACAGATACGCAGTATTTT. This sequence encodes CASSGTSGRTDTQYF.

The V gene is TRBV29-1, the J gene TRBJ2-5, with D perhaps matching TRBD1 (6 bases). Deletions cut 4 bases from V and 1 base from J, with 16 bases between. Germline CDR1 and CDR2: SQVTM and ANQGSEA. The CDR3 has 15 amino acids. The CDR3 loop reads CSVGLGQPFQETQYF. CDR3 coding DNA: TGCAGCGTTGGCCTGGGACAACCGTTCCAAGAGACCCAGTACTTC. Using reference TRBV29-1 and TRBJ2-5 for the parts outside the CDR3, the full variable domain is SAVISQKPSRDICQRGTSLTIQCQVDSQVTMMFWYRQQPGQSLTLIATANQGSEATYESGFVIDKFPISRPNLTFSTLTVSNMSPEDSSIYLCSVGLGQPFQETQYFGPGTRLLVL.

The chain employs TRBV11-3 and TRBJ2-3; 8 positions agree with TRBD2. The CDR3 contains 15 residues. Germline V gives CDR1 SGHNT, CDR2 YENEEA. The junction had 6 bases not matched to a gene; V was cut back by 3 bases and J by 4 bases. The CDR3 nucleotides read TGTGCCAGCAGCTTTAGAGCGGGAGCTTCAGATACGCAGTATTTT. Translated, it gives CASSFRAGASDTQYF.

The rearrangement joins TRBV2 to TRBJ2-3; 10 positions agree with TRBD2. Germline lookup yields CDR1 SNHLY and CDR2 FYNNEI. The J segment lost 0 bases and the V segment lost 4 bases, leaving 7 bases of the junction unmatched. CDR3 length: 17 amino acids. In DNA form, the CDR3 reads TGTGCCAGCAGTGTTCCGACTAGCGGGCTGAGCACAGATACGCAGTATTTT. Translation: CASSVPTSGLSTDTQYF.

The chain carries TRBV27 and TRBJ2-1; 9 bases are a match to TRBD2. This CDR3 comprises 19 residues. V was clipped by 1 base and J by 5 bases; unmatched bases: 15. Germline CDR1 and CDR2: MNHEY and SMNVEV (reference sequence). In DNA form, the CDR3 reads TGTGCCAGCAGTTTATTGGGCCCGTACGGCGGGAGGGCCAACAATGAGCAGTTCTTC. Protein: CASSLLGPYGGRANNEQFF.

This chain joins TRBV11-2 and TRBJ1-1; the match to TRBD1 covers 7 bases. J was trimmed by 2 bases and V by 5 bases; bases with no gene match: 5. This CDR3 contains 14 residues. CDR1 and CDR2 from the germline V gene are SGHAT and FQNNGV. The DNA for the CDR3 is TGTGCCAGCAGCATAGGGGGCGTCAACACTGAAGCTTTCTTT. This sequence encodes CASSIGGVNTEAFF.

This chain links TRBV11-1 with TRBJ2-2; the D is unclear. The CDR3 has 14 amino acids. Trimming pared 4 bases from V and 4 bases from J, leaving 10 bases between. Germline V CDR1 and CDR2: SGHAT, FQDESV (reference sequence). For the CDR3, the DNA is TGTGCCAGCAGCTCCCTCCCTATCACCGGGGAGCTGTTTTTT. It is translated as CASSSLPITGELFF.

This rearrangement joins TRBV6-1 to TRBJ2-7; 8 bases match TRBD1. The germline V gene has CDR1 MNHNS and CDR2 SASEGT. The V segment lost 6 bases and the J segment 3 bases; nucleotides outside the gene matches: 10. The CDR3 is made up of 15 amino acids. CDR3: CASRIQGAYFYEQYF. CDR3 sequence (DNA): TGTGCCAGCAGAATTCAGGGGGCATATTTCTACGAGCAGTACTTC.